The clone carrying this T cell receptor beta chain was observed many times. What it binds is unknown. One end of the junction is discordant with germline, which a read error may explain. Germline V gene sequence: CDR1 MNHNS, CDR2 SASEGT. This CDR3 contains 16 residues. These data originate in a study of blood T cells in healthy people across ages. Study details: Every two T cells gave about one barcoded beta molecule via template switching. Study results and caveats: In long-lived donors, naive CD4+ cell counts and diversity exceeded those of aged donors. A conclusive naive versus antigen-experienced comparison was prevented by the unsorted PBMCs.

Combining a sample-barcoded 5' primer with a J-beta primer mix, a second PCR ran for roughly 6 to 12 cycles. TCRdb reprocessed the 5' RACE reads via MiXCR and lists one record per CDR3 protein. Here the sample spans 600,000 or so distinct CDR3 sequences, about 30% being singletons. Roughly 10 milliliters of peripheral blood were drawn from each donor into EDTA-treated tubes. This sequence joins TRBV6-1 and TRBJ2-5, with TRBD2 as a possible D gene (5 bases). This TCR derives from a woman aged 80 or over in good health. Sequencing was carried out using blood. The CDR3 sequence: CASSQAGGSPQETQYF. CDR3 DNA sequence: TGTGCCAGCAGTCAAGCAGGAGGCAGCCCTCAAGAGACCCAGTACTTC.